The entry that follows covers one T cell receptor (beta chain) sequence. Its specificity is not known. Other DNA sequences in this specimen translate into the identical CDR3. Trimming pared 3 bases from V and 1 base from J, leaving 6 bases between. The CDR3 is 13 amino acids. This record comes from a study of T cell responses to AZD1222 COVID-19 vaccine. Overall study results and limits: There were repertoire samples only from the period after the peak T cell response. Donors were largely white British and mainly female; clonal diversity was possibly underestimated.

Assay: immunoSEQ multiplex PCR; the TCRdb copy retains only in-frame clones and omits some. The profile shows around 160,000 clones, roughly 90% of them singletons. The TCR was taken from an adult in good health. The sequences come from peripheral blood, collected on day 0 of AZD1222 vaccination. The genes are TRBV12-3 or TRBV12-4 and TRBJ1-1; D uncertain. CDR3 residues: CASSFKANTEAFF. DNA for the CDR3: TGTGCCAGCAGTTTCAAAGCGAACACTGAAGCTTTCTTT.